A single sample gave rise to the 7 T cell receptor beta chains below, sequenced in a study of metastatic and nonmetastatic thyroid tumors. TCRdb reprocessed the PCR reads using MiXCR. The table includes several thousand clones, around 28% detected once. Every patient was untreated before thyroid surgery. The sequenced sample was tumor tissue. The receptors derive from a male donor with papillary thyroid cancer or a benign thyroid nodule (not recorded which). Some clones in this sample may be carry-over from other donors' samples.

This clone appeared once. The chain employs TRBV5-8 and TRBJ2-2; D not resolved. V was trimmed by 1 base and J by 3 bases, leaving 7 bases between them. CDR3 length: 14 amino acids. CDR1 is SGHTS, CDR2 YDEGEE, per germline. CDR3 coding DNA: TGTGCCAGCAGCTTGTGGACGGACACCGGGGAGCTGTTTTTT. The encoded protein is CASSLWTDTGELFF.

This clone has at least ten counts. The genes are TRBV7-8 and TRBJ1-3, with 9 bases that match TRBD1. The junction had 8 bases not matched to a gene; V was cut back by 0 bases and J by 2 bases. The CDR3 loop spans 18 amino acids. The V gene's germline CDR1 is SGHVS and CDR2 FQNEAQ. The CDR3 protein is CASSLATLGTGTGNTIYF. CDR3 sequence (DNA): TGTGCCAGCAGCTTAGCGACTTTGGGGACAGGGACTGGAAACACCATATATTTT.

This rearrangement joins TRBV6-4 to TRBJ2-1, with 7 positions matching TRBD1. CDR1 is MRHNA and CDR2 is SNTAGT in the germline V gene. The CDR3 length is 16 residues. Trimming removed 3 bases from V and 5 bases from J; junction bases left unmatched: 10. CDR3 DNA: TGTGCCAGCAGTGAGCGTAGGGACAGCCAGGACAATGAGCAGTTCTTC. Translation: CASSERRDSQDNEQFF.

V and J are TRBV20-1 and TRBJ2-1, with 10 nucleotides matching TRBD2. V shed 2 bases, J shed 12 bases, and the junction held 13 bases outside the gene matches. The CDR3 has 15 amino acids. The germline V gene has CDR1 DFQATT and CDR2 SNEGSKA (reference sequence). The CDR3 loop is CSARFYGTSASPQFF. The CDR3 DNA reads as TGCAGTGCTAGATTTTACGGGACTAGCGCCTCGCCGCAGTTCTTC.

The rearrangement joins TRBV6-1 to TRBJ1-6; D perhaps matches TRBD1 (5 bases). The germline gives CDR1 MNHNS, CDR2 SASEGT. Trimming left V 6 bases short and J 5 bases short, with 20 bases between. The CDR3 has 17 amino acids. CDR3 in DNA: TGTGCCAGCAGCCCAGTCAGGGCAGGGAGGGATAATTCACCCCTCCACTTT. This translates into CASSPVRAGRDNSPLHF.

This clone was detected many times. The chain carries TRBV5-6 and TRBJ2-7; a weak D match, TRBD2 (6 bases). This CDR3 comprises 14 residues. The ends were cut back, 6 bases at V and 5 bases at J, with 18 bases in the middle. CDR1 is SGHDT and CDR2 is YYEEEE in the germline V gene. In DNA form, the CDR3 reads TGTGCCAGCAACCCTTGGGGGGTAAGCGACGAGCAGTACTTC. This sequence encodes CASNPWGVSDEQYF.

The V gene is TRBV7-8, the J gene TRBJ2-3; 9 bases are shared with TRBD2. From germline, CDR1 is SGHVS and CDR2 FQNEAQ. V lost 0 bases and J lost 2; bases outside the gene matches: 6. CDR3 length: 17 amino acids. The CDR3 nucleotides are TGTGCCAGCAGCTTAGCGGTTAGCGGGAGTTACACAGATACGCAGTATTTT. Protein sequence: CASSLAVSGSYTDTQYF.